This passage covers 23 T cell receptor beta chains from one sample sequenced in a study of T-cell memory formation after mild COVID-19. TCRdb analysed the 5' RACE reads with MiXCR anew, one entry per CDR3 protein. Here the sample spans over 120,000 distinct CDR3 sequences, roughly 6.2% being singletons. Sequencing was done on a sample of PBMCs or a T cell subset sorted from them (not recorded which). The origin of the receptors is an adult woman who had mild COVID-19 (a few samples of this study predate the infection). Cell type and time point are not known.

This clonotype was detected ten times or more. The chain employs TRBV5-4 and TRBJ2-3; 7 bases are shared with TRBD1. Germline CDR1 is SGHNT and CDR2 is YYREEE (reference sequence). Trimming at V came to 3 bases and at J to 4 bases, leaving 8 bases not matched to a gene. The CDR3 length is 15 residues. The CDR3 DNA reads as TGTGCCAGCAGCTCCGACAGGGTCGGGGCAGATACGCAGTATTTT. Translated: CASSSDRVGADTQYF.

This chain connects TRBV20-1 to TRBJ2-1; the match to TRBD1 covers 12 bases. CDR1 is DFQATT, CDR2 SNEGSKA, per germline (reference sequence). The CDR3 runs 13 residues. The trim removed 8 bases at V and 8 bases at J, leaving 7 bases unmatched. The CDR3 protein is CSNPGQGAHEQFF. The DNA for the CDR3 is TGCAGTAACCCGGGACAGGGGGCACATGAGCAGTTCTTC.

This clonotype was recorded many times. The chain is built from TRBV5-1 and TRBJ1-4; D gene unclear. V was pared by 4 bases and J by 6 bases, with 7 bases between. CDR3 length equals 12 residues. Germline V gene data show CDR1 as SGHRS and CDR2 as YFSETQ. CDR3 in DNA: TGCGCCAGCAGCAAGGAAGATGAAAAACTGTTTTTT. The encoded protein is CASSKEDEKLFF.

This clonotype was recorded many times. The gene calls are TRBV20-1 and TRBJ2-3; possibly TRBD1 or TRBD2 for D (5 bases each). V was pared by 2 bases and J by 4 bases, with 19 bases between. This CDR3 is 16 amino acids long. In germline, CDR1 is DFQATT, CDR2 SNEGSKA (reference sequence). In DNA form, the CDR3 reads TGCAGTGCTAGAATCCGGGGCCTACTGGAGTCAGATACGCAGTATTTT. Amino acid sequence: CSARIRGLLESDTQYF.

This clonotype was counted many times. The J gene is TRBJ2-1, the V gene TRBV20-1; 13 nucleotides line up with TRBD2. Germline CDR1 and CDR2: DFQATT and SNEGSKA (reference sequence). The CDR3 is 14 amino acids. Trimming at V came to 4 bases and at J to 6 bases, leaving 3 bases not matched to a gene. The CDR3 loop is CSAKGLAGTNEQFF. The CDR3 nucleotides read TGCAGTGCTAAGGGACTAGCGGGAACCAATGAGCAGTTCTTC.

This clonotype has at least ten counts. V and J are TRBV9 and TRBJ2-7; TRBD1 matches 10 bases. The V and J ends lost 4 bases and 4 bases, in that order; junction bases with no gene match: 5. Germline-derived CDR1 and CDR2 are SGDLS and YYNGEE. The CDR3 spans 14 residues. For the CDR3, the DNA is TGTGCCAGCAGCAGAAGACAGGGGGCTTACGAGCAGTACTTC. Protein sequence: CASSRRQGAYEQYF.

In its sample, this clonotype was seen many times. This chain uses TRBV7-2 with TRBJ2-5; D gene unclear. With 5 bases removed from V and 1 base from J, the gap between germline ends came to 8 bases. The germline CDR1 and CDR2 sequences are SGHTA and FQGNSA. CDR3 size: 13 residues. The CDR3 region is CASSARAQETQYF. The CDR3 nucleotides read TGTGCCAGCAGCGCGAGAGCCCAAGAGACCCAGTACTTC.

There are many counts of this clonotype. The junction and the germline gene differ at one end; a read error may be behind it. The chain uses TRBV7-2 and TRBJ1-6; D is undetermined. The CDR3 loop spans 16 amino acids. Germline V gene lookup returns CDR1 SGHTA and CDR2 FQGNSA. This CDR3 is CASSPQAGGYHSPLHF. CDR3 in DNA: TGTGCCAGCAGCCCCCAGGCTGGAGGCTATCATTCACCCCTCCACTTT.

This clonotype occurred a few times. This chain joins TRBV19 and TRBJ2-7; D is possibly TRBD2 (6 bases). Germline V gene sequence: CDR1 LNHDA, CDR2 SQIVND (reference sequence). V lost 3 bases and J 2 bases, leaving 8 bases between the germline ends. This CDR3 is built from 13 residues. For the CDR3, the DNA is TGTGCCAGTAGTATGGGGGGACCCTACGAGCAGTACTTC. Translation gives CASSMGGPYEQYF. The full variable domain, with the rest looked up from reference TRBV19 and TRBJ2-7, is DGGITQSPKYLFRKEGQNVTLSCEQNLNHDAMYWYRQDPGQGLRLIYYSQIVNDFQKGDIAEGYSVSREKKESFPLTVTSAQKNPTAFYLCASSMGGPYEQYFGPGTRLTVT.

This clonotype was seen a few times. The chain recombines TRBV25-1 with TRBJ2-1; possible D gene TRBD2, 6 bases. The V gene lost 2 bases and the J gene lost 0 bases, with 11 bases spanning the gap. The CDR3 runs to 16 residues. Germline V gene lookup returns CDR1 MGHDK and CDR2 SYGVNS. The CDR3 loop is CASSEGLLSSYNEQFF. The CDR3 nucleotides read TGTGCCAGCAGTGAAGGACTATTAAGCTCCTACAATGAGCAGTTCTTC.

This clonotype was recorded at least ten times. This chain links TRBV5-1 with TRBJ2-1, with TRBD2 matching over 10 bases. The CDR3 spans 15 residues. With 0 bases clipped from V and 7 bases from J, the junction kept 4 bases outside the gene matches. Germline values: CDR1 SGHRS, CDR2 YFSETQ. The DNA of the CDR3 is TGCGCCAGCAGCTTGGTAGTAGCGGGGGGTAATGAGCAGTTCTTC. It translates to CASSLVVAGGNEQFF. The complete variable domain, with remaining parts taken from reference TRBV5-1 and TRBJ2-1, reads KAGVTQTPRYLIKTRGQQVTLSCSPISGHRSVSWYQQTPGQGLQFLFEYFSETQRNKGNFPGRFSGRQFSNSRSEMNVSTLELGDSALYLCASSLVVAGGNEQFFGPGTRLTVL.

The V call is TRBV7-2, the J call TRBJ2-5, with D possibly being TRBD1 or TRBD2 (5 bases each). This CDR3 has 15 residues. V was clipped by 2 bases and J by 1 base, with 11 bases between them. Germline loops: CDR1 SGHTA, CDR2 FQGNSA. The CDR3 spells CASSLSSGPQETQYF. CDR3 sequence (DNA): TGTGCCAGCAGCTTAAGTTCGGGACCCCAAGAGACCCAGTACTTC. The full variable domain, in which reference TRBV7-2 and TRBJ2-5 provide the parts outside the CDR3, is GAGVSQSPSNKVTEKGKDVELRCDPISGHTALYWYRQSLGQGLEFLIYFQGNSAPDKSGLPSDRFSAERTGGSVSTLTIQRTQQEDSAVYLCASSLSSGPQETQYFGPGTRLLVL.

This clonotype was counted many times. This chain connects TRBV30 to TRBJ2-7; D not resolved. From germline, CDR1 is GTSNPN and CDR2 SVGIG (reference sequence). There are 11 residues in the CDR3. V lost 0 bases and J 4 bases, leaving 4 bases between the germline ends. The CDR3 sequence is CAWSVGYEQYF. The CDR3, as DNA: TGTGCCTGGAGTGTGGGATACGAGCAGTACTTC.

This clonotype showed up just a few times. The CDR3 loop is CASSATRDRVSEAFF. The CDR3 nucleotides are TGCGCCAGCAGCGCCACCCGGGACAGGGTTTCTGAAGCTTTCTTT. The chain combines TRBV5-1 with TRBJ1-1; 9 positions agree with TRBD1. Trimming took 4 bases from V and 6 from J; bases not matched to a gene: 10. This CDR3 has 15 amino acids. Germline-derived CDR1 and CDR2 are SGHRS and YFSETQ.

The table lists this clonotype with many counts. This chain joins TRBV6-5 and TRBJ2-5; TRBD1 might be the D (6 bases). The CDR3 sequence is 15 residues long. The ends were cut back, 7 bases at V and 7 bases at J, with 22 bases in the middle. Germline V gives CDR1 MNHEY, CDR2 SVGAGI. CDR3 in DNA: TGTGCCAGCAATCCCGACAGGCGCGATCGAGTGACCCAGTACTTC. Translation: CASNPDRRDRVTQYF.

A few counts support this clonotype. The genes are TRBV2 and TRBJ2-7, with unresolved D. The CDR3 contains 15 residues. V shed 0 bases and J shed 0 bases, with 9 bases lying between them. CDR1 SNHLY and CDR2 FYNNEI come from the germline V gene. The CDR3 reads CASSEAHYSSYEQYF. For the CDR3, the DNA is TGTGCCAGCAGTGAAGCGCACTACAGCTCCTACGAGCAGTACTTC.

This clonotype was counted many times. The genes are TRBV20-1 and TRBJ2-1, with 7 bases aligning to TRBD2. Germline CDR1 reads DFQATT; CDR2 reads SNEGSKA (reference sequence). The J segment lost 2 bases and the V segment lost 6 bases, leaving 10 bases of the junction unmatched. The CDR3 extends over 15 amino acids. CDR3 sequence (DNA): TGCAGTGCAAGTAAGAAGCGGGGACCCTACAATGAGCAGTTCTTC. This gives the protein CSASKKRGPYNEQFF.

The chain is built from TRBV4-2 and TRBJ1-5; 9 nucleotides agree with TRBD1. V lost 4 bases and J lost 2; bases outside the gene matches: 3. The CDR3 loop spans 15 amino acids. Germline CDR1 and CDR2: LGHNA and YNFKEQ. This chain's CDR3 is CASSLGDRGNQPQHF. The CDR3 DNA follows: TGTGCCAGCAGCCTCGGGGACAGGGGCAATCAGCCCCAGCATTTT.

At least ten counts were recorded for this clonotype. As DNA, the CDR3 is TGTGCCAGCAGCCAAGATATGGGGGTTTCACCCCTCCACTTT. This translates into CASSQDMGVSPLHF. The genes are TRBV3-1 and TRBJ1-6; possible D gene TRBD1, 5 bases. Deletions cut 0 bases from V and 9 bases from J, with 9 bases between. The germline CDR1 and CDR2 sequences are LGHDT and YNNKEL (reference sequence). The CDR3 is 14 amino acids.

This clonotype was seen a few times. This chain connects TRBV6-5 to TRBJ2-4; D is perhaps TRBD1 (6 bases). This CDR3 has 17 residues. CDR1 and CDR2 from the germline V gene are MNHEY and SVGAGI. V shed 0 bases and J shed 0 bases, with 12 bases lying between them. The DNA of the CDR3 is TGTGCCAGCAGTTACTCGGGGCAGGGGCTAGCCAAAAACATTCAGTACTTC. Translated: CASSYSGQGLAKNIQYF.

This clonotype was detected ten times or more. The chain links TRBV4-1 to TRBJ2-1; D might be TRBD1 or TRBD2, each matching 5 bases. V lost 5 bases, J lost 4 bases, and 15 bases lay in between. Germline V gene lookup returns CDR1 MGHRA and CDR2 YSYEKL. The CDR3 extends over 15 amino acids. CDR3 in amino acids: CASSTLGTVYNEQFF. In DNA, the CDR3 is TGCGCCAGCAGCACCCTCGGGACGGTATACAATGAGCAGTTCTTC.

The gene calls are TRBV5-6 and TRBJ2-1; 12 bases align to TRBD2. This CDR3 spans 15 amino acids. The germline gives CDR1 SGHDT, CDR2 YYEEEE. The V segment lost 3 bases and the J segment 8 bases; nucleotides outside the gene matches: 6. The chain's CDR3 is CASSYSSGRVYEQFF. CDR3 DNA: TGTGCCAGCAGCTATTCTAGCGGGAGGGTCTATGAGCAGTTCTTC. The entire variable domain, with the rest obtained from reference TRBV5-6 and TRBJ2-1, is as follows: DAGVTQSPTHLIKTRGQQVTLRCSPKSGHDTVSWYQQALGQGPQFIFQYYEEEERQRGNFPDRFSGHQFPNYSSELNVNALLLGDSALYLCASSYSSGRVYEQFFGPGTRLTVL.

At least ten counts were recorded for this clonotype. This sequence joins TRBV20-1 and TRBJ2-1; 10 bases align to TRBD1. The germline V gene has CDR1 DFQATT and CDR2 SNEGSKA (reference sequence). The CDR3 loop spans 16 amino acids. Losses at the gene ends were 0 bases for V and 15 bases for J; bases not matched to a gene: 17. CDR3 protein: CSARDGSRPDRGLLFF. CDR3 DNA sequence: TGCAGTGCTAGAGATGGTTCTCGCCCAGACAGGGGGCTTCTGTTCTTC.